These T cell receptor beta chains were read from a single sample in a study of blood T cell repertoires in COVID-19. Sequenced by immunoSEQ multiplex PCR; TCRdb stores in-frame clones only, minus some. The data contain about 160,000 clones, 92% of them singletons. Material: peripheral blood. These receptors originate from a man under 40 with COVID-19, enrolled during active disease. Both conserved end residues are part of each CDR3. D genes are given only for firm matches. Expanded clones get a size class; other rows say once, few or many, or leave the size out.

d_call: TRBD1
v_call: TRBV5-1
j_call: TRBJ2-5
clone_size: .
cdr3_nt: TGCGCCAGCAGCTTCCCTCAAGCGCACAAACTCAACAGGGGTCCACAAGAGACCCAGTACTTC
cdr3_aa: CASSFPQAHKLNRGPQETQYF

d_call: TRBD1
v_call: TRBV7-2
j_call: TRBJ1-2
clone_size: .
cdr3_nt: TGTGCCAGCAGCTCCCGGACAGGATCAAACTATGGCTACACCTTC
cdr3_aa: CASSSRTGSNYGYTF

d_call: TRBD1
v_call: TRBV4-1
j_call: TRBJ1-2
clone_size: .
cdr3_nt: TGCGCCAGCAGCCCCGCCGGACAGGCTAACTATGGCTACACCTTC
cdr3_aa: CASSPAGQANYGYTF

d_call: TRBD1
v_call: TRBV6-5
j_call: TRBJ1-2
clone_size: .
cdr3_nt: TGTGCCAGCAGGGAGACAGGGATCATTTTCTATGGCTACACCTTC
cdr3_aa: CASRETGIIFYGYTF

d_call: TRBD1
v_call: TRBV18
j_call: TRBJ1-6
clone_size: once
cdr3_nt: TGTGCCAGCTCACCAGCAGACAGGGGCGGTTCACCCCTCCACTTT
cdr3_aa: CASSPADRGGSPLHF

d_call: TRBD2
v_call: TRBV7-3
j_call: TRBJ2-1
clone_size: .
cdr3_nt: TGTGCCAGCAGCCCTGGGCCAGCGGGGTCCTACAATGAGCAGTTCTTC
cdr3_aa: CASSPGPAGSYNEQFF

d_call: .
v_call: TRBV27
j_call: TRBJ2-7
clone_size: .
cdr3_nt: .
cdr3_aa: CASSSSQGPLTYEQYF

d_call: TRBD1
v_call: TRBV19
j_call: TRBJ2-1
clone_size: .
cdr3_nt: TGTGCCAGCGCGCCAGGGGGAGCCTACAATGAGCAGTTCTTC
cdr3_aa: CASAPGGAYNEQFF

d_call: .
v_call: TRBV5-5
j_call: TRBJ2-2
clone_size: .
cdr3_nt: TGTGCCAGCAGCTTGTATACAGGGACGAACACCGGGGAGCTGTTTTTT
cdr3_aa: CASSLYTGTNTGELFF

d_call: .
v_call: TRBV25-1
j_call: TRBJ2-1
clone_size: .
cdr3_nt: TGTGCCAGCAGTGAATCCCCTATCATAAATGAGCAGTTCTTC
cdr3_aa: CASSESPIINEQFF

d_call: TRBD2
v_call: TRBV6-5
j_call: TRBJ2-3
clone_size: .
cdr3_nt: TGTGCCAGCAGACGCGGGAGCTTCACAGATACGCAGTATTTT
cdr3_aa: CASRRGSFTDTQYF

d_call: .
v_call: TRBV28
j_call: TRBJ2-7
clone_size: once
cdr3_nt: TGTGCCAGCAGTCTGCCCGGTTTGCACTACGAGCAGTACTTC
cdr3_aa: CASSLPGLHYEQYF

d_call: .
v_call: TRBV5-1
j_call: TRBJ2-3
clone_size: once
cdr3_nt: TGCGCCAGCAGCTTGCCTGACACCACAGATACGCAGTATTTT
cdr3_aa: CASSLPDTTDTQYF

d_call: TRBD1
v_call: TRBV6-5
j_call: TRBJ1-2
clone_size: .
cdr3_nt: TGTGCCAGCTCCCCAGGGGGCTTTTACTATGGCTACACCTTC
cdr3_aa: CASSPGGFYYGYTF

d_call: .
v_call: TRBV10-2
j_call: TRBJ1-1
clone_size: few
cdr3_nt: TGCGCCAGCAGTGATTACTCCGGGACAGAAGCTTTCTTT
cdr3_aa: CASSDYSGTEAFF

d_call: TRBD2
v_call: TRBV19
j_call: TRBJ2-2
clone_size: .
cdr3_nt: TGTGCCAGTAGTATAATGGTGACTAGCGGGTACACCGGGGAGCTGTTTTTT
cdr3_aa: CASSIMVTSGYTGELFF

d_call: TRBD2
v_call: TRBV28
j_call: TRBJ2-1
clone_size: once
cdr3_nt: TGTGCCAGCAGCCTCGGACTAGCGGGTAATGAGCAGTTCTTC
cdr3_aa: CASSLGLAGNEQFF

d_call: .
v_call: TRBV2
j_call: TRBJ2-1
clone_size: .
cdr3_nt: TGTGCCAGCAGTGAACCTCCACAGGCCAAGGGTTGGGAGCAGTTCTTC
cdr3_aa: CASSEPPQAKGWEQFF

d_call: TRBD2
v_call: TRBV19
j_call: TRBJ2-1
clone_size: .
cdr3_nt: TGTGCCAGTAGTTGGACTAGCGGGGGAGACAATGAGCAGTTCTTC
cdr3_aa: CASSWTSGGDNEQFF

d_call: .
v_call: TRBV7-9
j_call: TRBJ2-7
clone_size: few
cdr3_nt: TGTGCCAGCAGCTTTAGCCGGGGAAACGAGCAGTACTTC
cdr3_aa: CASSFSRGNEQYF

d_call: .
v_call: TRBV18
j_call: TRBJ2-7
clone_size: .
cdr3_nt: TGTGCCAGCTCACCACCGGTCAGGACCTACGAGCAGTACTTC
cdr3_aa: CASSPPVRTYEQYF

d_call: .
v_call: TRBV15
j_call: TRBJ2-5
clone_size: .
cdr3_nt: TGTGCCACCAGCAGTTCCTTTCAAGAGACCCAGTACTTC
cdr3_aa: CATSSSFQETQYF

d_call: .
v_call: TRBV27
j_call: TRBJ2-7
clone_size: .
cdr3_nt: TGTGCCAGCAGTTTAGCAGACTCCTACGAGCAGTACTTC
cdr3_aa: CASSLADSYEQYF

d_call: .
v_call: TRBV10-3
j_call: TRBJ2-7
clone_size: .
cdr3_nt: TGTGCCACCCAATCTATCAAGGGGCGGGAATACGAGCAGTACTTC
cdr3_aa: CATQSIKGREYEQYF

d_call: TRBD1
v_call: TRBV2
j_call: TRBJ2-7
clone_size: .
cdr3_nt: TGTGCCAGCCGACTGGGACAGGGATCGTACGAGCAGTACTTC
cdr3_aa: CASRLGQGSYEQYF

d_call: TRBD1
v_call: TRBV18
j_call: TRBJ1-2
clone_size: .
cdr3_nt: TGTGCCAGCTCAGACAGGGGGGACTATGGCTACACCTTC
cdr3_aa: CASSDRGDYGYTF

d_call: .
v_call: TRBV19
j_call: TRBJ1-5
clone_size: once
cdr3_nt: TGTGCCAGTAGTACCCTCGTCGGGCAGGGCCATCAGCCCCAGCATTTT
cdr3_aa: CASSTLVGQGHQPQHF

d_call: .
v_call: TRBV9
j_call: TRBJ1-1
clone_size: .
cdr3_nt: TGTGCCAGCAGCGTAGCCTCTAGGACTAACACTGAAGCTTTCTTT
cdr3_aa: CASSVASRTNTEAFF

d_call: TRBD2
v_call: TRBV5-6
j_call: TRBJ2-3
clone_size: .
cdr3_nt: TGTGCCAGCAGCCCCCGTAGCGGGGGAACAGATACGCAGTATTTT
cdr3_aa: CASSPRSGGTDTQYF

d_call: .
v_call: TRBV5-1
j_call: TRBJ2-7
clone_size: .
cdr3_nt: TGCGCCAGCAGCCCGACCACCATAGGGGGCGAGCAGTACTTC
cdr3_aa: CASSPTTIGGEQYF

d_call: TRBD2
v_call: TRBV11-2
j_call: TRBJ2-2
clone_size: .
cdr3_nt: TGTGCCAGCAGCTCCCCCCGGACTAGCTATGACACCGGGGAGCTGTTTTTT
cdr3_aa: CASSSPRTSYDTGELFF

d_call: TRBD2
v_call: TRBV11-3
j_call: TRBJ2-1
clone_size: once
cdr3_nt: TGTGCCAGCGCCAAAACCGGGACTAGCGGGGGGCGCAATGAGCAGTTCTTC
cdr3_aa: CASAKTGTSGGRNEQFF

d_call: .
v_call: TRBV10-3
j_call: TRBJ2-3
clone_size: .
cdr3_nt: TGTGCCATCAGTGCGTTAGGACAGTTTAGCACAGATACGCAGTATTTT
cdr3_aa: CAISALGQFSTDTQYF

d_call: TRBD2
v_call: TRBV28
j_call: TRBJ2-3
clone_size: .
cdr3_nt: TGTGCCAGCAGTTTAGCGGGGGGGGCTAGCACAGATACGCAGTATTTT
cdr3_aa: CASSLAGGASTDTQYF

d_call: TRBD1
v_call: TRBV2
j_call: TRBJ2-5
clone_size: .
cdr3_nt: TGTGCCAGCAGTGAAGCGGGACAGGGGGGAAAGACCCAGTACTTC
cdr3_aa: CASSEAGQGGKTQYF

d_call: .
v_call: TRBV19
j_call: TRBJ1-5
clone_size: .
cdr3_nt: TGTGCCAGTAGTACCCAAGGGCAGGGACTCAATCAGCCCCAGCATTTT
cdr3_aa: CASSTQGQGLNQPQHF

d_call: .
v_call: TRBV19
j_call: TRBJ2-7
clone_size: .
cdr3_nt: TGTGCCAGTAGTGGTGACAATCTACGTGAGCAGTACTTC
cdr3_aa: CASSGDNLREQYF

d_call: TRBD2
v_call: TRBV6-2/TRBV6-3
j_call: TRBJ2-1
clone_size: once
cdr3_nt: TGTGCCAGCAGCTTTAAGCGGGGGGGCGGGTACAATGAGCAGTTCTTC
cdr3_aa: CASSFKRGGGYNEQFF

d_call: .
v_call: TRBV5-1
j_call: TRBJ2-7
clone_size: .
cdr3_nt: TGCGCCAGCAGCTTGGCCGGCGGGGTTCCCTACGAGCAGTACTTC
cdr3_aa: CASSLAGGVPYEQYF

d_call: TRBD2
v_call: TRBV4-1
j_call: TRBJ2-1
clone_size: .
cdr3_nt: TGCGCCAGCAGCCAAGAGATTACTAGCGGGAGGGCCGGTGAGCAGTTCTTC
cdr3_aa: CASSQEITSGRAGEQFF

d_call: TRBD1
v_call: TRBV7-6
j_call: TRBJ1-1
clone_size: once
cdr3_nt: TGTGCCAGCAGCTTAGAGGCACGGACAGGGGGCACTGAAGCTTTCTTT
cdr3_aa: CASSLEARTGGTEAFF

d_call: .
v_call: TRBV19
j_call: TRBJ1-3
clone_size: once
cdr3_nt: TGTGCCAGTAGCCCCCTAGCCCACGGCCGAGGAGGAAACACCATATATTTT
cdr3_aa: CASSPLAHGRGGNTIYF

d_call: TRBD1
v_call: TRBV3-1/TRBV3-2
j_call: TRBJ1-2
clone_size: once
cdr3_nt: TGTGCCAGCAGCCAAGAATCCCTAGGACAGGGATGGAACTATGGCTACACCTTC
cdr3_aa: CASSQESLGQGWNYGYTF

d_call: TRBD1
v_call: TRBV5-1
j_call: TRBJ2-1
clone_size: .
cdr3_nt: TGCGCCAGCAGCTACCGACAGGGCTGGGTGAGCAATGAGCAGTTCTTC
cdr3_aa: CASSYRQGWVSNEQFF

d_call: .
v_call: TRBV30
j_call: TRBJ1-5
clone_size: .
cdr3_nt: TGTGCCTGGAGTCGGGGTGTAAATCAGCCCCAGCATTTT
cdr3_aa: CAWSRGVNQPQHF

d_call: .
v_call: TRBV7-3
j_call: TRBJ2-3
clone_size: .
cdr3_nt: TGTGCCAGCAGCTTGCCCGGACAGAACACAGATACGCAGTATTTT
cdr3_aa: CASSLPGQNTDTQYF

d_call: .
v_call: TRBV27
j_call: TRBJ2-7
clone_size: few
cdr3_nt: TGTGCCAGCGGCCCGGGGGACGACTACGAGCAGTACTTC
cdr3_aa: CASGPGDDYEQYF

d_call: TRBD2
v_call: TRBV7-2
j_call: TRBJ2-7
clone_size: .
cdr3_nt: TGTGCCAGCAGCTTATTAGCGGGGCGCTACGAGCAGTACTTC
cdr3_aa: CASSLLAGRYEQYF

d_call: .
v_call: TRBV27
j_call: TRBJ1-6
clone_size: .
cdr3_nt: TGTGCCAGCAGTGCGGATTATAATTCACCCCTCCACTTT
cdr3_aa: CASSADYNSPLHF

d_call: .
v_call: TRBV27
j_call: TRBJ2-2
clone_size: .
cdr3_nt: TGTGCCAGCAGTTTATCGTTGACAGGGAACACCGGGGAGCTGTTTTTT
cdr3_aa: CASSLSLTGNTGELFF

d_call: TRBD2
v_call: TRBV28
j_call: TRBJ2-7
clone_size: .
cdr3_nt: TGTGCCAGCAGTTTACATCCTAGCGGAGACCCCTACGAGCAGTACTTC
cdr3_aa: CASSLHPSGDPYEQYF

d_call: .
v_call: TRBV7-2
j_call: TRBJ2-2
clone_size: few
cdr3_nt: TGTGCCAGCAGCTTACAACCCAGGGACACCGGGGAGCTGTTTTTT
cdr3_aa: CASSLQPRDTGELFF

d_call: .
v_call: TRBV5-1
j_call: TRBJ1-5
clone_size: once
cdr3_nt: TGCGCCAGCAGCTTGGATCTCAATCAGCCCCAGCATTTT
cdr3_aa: CASSLDLNQPQHF

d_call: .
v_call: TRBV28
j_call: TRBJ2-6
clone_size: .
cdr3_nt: TGTGCCAGCAGTTTCCCCGGGACATCCAGGGGCTCTGGGGCCAACGTCCTGACTTTC
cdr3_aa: CASSFPGTSRGSGANVLTF

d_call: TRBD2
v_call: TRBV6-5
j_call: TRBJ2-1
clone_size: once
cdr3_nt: TGTGCCAGCAGTTCCCGACTAGCGGGAGAATTCAATGAGCAGTTCTTC
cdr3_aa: CASSSRLAGEFNEQFF

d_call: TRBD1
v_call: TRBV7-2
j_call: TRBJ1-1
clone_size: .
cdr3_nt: TGTGCCAGCAGTTGGGGACAGGGTCTGAACACTGAAGCTTTCTTT
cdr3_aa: CASSWGQGLNTEAFF

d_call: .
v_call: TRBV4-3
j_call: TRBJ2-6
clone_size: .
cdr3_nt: TGCGCCAGCAGCCAACGGGTAGGGGCGACTTCTGGGGCCAACGTCCTGACTTTC
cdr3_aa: CASSQRVGATSGANVLTF

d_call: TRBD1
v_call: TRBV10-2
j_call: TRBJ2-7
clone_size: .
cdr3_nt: TGCGCCAGCAGTGAGTCCGCGACAGGGGGCTCCTACGAGCAGTACTTC
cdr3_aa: CASSESATGGSYEQYF

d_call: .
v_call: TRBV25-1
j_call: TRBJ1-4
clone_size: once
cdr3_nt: TGTGCCAGCAGTGAATTTGCTAGCGAAGAAAAACTGTTTTTT
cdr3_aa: CASSEFASEEKLFF

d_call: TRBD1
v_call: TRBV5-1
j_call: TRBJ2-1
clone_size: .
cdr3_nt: TGCGCCAGCAGCCGAACGGACAGGGACAATGAGCAGTTCTTC
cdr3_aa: CASSRTDRDNEQFF